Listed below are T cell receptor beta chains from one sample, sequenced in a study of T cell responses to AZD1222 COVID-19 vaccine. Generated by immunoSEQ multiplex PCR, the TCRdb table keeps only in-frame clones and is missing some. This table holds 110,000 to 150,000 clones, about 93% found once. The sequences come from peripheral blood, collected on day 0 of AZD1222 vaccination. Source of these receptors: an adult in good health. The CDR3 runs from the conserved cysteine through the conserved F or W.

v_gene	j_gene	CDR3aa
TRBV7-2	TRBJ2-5	CASSLTGTQYF
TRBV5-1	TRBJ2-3	CASSRLSGGTTDTQYF
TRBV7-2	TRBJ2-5	CASSPGTGESETQYF
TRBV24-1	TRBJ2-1	CATPWTESLSSYNEQFF
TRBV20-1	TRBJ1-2	CSAGYGYTF
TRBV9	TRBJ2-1	CASSVGRRGGPVLDEQFF
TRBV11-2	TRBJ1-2	CASSLGIGQGATDGYTF
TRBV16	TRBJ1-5	CASSRDTYQPQHF
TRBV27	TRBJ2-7	CASSLGTGVDEQYF
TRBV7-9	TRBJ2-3	CASSPGVSTDTQYF
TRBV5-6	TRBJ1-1	CASSFLRGNTEAFF
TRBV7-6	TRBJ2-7	CASSPVAGGIYEQYF
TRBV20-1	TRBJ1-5	CSASEGGNQPQHF
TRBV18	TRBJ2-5	CASSPEGLAGGLSEETQYF
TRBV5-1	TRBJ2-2	CASSPRAGGPTGELFF
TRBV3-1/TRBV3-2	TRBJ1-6	CASSAGRGGRVQDSPLHF
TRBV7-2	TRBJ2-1	CASSGGLDFNEQFF
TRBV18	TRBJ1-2	CASSPGATTNYGYTF
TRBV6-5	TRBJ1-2	CASSPPGGYYGYTF
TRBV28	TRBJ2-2	CASSLVPQTGGANTGELFF
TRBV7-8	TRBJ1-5	CASSLVGNQPQHF